The entry below gives a single T cell receptor (beta chain) sequence along with its context. The data were produced by immunoSEQ multiplex PCR, yet TCRdb's version contains in-frame clones alone and is incomplete. The sample shows roughly 200,000 clones, 81% of them seen only once. This specimen comes from a study of blood T cell repertoires in COVID-19. This CDR3 contains 15 residues. The ends lost 5 bases at V and 4 bases at J; junction bases unmatched: 6. From germline, CDR1 is SNHLY and CDR2 FYNNEI. The V gene is TRBV2, the J gene TRBJ2-1; 9 bases map to TRBD1. The TCR comes from an elderly woman with acute or convalescent COVID-19. The sample comprised peripheral blood. The CDR3 here is CASSSFGTGYNEQFF. In DNA, the CDR3 is TGTGCCAGCAGTTCCTTCGGGACAGGGTACAATGAGCAGTTCTTC. Complete variable domain (other parts from reference TRBV2 and TRBJ2-1): EPEVTQTPSHQVTQMGQEVILRCVPISNHLYFYWYRQILGQKVEFLVSFYNNEISEKSEIFDDQFSVERPDGSNFTLKIRSTKLEDSAMYFCASSSFGTGYNEQFFGPGTRLTVL.